The 2 T cell receptor beta chains below all came from one sample that was sequenced in a study of HIV-infected patients and healthy controls. cDNA was made from approximately 500 ng RNA using alpha and beta constant primers. Each of the alpha and beta chains got its own library through chain-specific third strand synthesis with indices. TCRdb recomputed calls from the 5' RACE reads with MiXCR, one row per CDR3 protein. The table lists about 17,000 distinct CDR3 sequences, approximately 5% of them singletons, with under 2.5% in the top ten. No cell fractionation was done, so the repertoire covers all unsorted peripheral blood T cells. What was sequenced was blood. These receptors all stem from an adult in good health.

By share of the sample, this clonotype is medium-sized. This chain uses TRBV20-1 with TRBJ2-5; D is undetermined. Trimming cost V 1 base and J 1 base, with 13 bases left between them. Germline V CDR1 and CDR2: DFQATT, SNEGSKA (reference sequence). CDR3 length: 15 residues. CDR3: CSARGLTEFQETQYF. CDR3 bases: TGCAGTGCTAGAGGGCTTACAGAATTCCAAGAGACCCAGTACTTC.

In its sample, this clonotype is medium-sized (0.01 to 0.1%). V gene TRBV4-3 combines with J gene TRBJ2-7, with D possibly called TRBD1 or TRBD2 (5 bases each). V was pared by 5 bases and J by 2 bases, with 13 bases between. The CDR3 contains 14 residues. The germline V gene has CDR1 LGHNA and CDR2 YSLEER. CDR3 sequence: CASSYERDAYEQYF. The DNA for the CDR3 is TGCGCCAGCAGCTACGAGAGGGACGCCTACGAGCAGTACTTC.